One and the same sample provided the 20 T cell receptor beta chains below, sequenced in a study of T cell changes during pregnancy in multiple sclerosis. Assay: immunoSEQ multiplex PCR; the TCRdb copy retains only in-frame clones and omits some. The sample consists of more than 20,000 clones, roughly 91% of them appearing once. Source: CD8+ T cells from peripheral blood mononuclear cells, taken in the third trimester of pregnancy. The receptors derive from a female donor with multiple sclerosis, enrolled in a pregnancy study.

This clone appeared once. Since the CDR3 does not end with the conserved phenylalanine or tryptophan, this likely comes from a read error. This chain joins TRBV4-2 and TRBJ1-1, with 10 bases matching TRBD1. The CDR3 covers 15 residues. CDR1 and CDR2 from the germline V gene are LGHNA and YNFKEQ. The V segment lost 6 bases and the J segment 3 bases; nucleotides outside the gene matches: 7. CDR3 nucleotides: TGTGCCAGCAGGAATTCGGGACAGGGGCACACTGAAGCTTTCCTT. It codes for CASRNSGQGHTEAFL.

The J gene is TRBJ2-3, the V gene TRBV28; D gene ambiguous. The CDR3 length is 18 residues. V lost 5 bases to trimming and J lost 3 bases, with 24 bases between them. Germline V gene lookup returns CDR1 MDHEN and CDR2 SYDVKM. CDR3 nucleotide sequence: TGTGCCAGCAGTGCTATGGTAACCGCCTCTGAGTTAACAGATACGCAGTATTTT. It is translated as CASSAMVTASELTDTQYF.

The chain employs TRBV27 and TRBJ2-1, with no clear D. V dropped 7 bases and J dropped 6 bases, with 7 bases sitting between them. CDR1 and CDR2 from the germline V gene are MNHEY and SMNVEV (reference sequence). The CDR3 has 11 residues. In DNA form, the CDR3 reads TGTGCCAGCATTCTGGCCAATGAGCAGTTCTTC. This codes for CASILANEQFF.

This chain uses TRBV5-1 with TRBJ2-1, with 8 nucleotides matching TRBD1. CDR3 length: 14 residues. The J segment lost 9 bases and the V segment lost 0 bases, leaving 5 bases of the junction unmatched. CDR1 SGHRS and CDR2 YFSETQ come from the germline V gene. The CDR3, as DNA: TGCGCCAGCAGCTTGGCCGGACAGGGTGGTGAGCAGTTCTTC. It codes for CASSLAGQGGEQFF.

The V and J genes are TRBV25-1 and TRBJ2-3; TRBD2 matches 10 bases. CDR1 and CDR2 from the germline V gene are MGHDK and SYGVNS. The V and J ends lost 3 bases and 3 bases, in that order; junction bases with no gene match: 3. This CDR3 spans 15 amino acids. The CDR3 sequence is CASSDGTSVTDTQYF. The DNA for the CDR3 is TGTGCCAGCAGTGATGGGACTAGCGTGACAGATACGCAGTATTTT.

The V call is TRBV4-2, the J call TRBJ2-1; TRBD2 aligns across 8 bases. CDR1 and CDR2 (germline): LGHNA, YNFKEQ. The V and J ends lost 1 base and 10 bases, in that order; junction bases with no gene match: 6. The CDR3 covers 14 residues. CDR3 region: CASSQGDSGDEQFF. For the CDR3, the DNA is TGTGCCAGCAGCCAAGGGGATAGCGGGGACGAGCAGTTCTTC.

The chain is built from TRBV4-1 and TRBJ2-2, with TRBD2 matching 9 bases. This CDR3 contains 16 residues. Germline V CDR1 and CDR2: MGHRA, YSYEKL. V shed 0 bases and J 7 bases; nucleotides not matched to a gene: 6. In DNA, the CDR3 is TGCGCCAGCAGCCAAGAGGCGGGGGGGGGAATCGGGGAGCTGTTTTTT. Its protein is CASSQEAGGGIGELFF.

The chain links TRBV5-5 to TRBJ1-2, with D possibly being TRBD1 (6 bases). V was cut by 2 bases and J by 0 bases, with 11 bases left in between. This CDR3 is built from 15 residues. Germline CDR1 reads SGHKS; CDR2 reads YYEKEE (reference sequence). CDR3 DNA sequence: TGTGCCAGCAGCTTCGGGACACATACTAACTATGGCTACACCTTC. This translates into CASSFGTHTNYGYTF.

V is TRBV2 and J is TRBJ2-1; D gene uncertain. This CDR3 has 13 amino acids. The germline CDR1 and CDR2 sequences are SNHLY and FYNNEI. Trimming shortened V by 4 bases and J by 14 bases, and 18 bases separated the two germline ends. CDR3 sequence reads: CASSGSDRRGEFF. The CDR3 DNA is TGTGCCAGCAGTGGTTCAGACCGCCGAGGAGAGTTCTTC.

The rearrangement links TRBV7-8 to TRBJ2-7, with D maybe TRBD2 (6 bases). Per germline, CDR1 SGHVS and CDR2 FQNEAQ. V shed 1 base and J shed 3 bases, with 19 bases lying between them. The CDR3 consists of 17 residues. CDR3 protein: CASSLDRDGGNNYEQYF. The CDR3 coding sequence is TGTGCCAGCAGCTTAGACCGGGATGGCGGGAATAACTACGAGCAGTACTTC.

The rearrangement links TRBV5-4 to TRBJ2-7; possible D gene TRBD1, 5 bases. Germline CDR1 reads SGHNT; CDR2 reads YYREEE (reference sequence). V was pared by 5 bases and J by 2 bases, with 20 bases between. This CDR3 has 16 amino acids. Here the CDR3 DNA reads TGTGCCAGCAGTCACCTCGGACACGAAAATCCCTACGAGCAGTACTTC. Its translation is CASSHLGHENPYEQYF.

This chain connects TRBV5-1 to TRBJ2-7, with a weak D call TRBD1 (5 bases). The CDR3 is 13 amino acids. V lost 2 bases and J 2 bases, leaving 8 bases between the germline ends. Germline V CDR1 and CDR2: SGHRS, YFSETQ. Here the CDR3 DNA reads TGCGCCAGCAGCTTATCAGGGACCTACGAGCAGTACTTC. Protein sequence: CASSLSGTYEQYF. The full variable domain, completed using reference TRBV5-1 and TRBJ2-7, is KAGVTQTPRYLIKTRGQQVTLSCSPISGHRSVSWYQQTPGQGLQFLFEYFSETQRNKGNFPGRFSGRQFSNSRSEMNVSTLELGDSALYLCASSLSGTYEQYFGPGTRLTVT.

CDR3 DNA sequence: TGTGCCAGCACCCTCAGCGGGGGGGACGAGCAGTACTTC. The encoded protein is CASTLSGGDEQYF. The rearrangement joins TRBV27 to TRBJ2-7; 10 bases agree with TRBD2. CDR3 size: 13 residues. The germline V gene encodes CDR1 MNHEY and CDR2 SMNVEV (reference sequence). Trimming took 7 bases from V and 5 from J; bases not matched to a gene: 5.

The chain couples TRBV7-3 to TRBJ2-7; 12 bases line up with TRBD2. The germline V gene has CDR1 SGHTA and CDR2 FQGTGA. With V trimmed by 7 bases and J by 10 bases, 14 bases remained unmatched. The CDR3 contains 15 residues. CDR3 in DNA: TGTGCCAGCAACCCCAATACTAGCGGGAGGCCCCCCCAGTACTTC. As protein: CASNPNTSGRPPQYF.

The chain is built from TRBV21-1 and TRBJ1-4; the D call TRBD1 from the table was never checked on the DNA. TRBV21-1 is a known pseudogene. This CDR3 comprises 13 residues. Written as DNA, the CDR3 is TGTGCCAGCAGCAAATCACAGGGTAAGGAACTGTTTTTT. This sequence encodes CASSKSQGKELFF.

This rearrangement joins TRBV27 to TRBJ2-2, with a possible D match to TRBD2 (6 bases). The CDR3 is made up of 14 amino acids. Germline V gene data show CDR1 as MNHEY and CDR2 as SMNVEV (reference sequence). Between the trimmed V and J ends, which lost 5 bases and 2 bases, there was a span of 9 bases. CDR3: CASSISGNTGELFF. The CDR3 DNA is TGTGCCAGCAGTATTAGCGGAAACACCGGGGAGCTGTTTTTT.

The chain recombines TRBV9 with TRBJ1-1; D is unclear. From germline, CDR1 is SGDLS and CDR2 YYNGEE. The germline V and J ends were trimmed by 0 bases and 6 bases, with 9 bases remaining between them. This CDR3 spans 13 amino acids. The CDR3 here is CASSVGGRAEAFF. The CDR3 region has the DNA TGTGCCAGCAGCGTAGGCGGGCGGGCTGAAGCTTTCTTT.

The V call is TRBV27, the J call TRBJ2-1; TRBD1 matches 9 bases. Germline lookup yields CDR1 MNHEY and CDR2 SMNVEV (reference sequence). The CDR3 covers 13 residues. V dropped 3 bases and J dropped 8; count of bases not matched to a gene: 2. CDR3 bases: TGTGCCAGCAGTTTCACAGGGGGCCATGAGCAGTTCTTC. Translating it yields CASSFTGGHEQFF.

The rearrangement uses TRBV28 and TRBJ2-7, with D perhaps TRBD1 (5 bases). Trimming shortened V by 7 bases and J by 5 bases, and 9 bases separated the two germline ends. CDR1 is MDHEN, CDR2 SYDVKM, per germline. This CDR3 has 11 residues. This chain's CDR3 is CASNAGNEQYF. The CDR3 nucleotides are TGTGCCAGCAATGCAGGGAACGAGCAGTACTTC.

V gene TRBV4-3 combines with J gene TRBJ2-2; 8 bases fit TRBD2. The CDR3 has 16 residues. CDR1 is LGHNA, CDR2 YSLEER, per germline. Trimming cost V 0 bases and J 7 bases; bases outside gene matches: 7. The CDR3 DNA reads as TGCGCCAGCAGCCAAGACTTCGGGGGGGCCGACGGGGAGCTGTTTTTT. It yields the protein CASSQDFGGADGELFF.